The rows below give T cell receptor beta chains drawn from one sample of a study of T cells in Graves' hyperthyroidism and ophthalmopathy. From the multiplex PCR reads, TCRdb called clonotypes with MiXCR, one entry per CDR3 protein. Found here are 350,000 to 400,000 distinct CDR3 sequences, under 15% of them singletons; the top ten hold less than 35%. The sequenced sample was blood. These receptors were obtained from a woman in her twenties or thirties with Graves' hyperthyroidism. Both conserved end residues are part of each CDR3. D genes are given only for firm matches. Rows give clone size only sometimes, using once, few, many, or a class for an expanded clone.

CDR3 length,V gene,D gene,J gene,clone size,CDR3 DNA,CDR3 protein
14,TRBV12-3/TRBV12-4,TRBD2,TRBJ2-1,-,TGTGCCAGCAGTTCGGGAAGCGGGAGGGGTGAGCAGTTCTTC,CASSSGSGRGEQFF
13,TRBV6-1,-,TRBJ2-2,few,TGTGCCAGCACTGGGACCAACACCGGGGAGCTGTTTTTT,CASTGTNTGELFF
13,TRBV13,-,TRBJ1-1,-,TGTGCCAGCCACCTTGAGGGTAACACTGAAGCTTTCTTT,CASHLEGNTEAFF
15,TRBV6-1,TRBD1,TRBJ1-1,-,TGTGCCAGCAGGCCACAGGGGGAGGGGAACACTGAAGCTTTCTTT,CASRPQGEGNTEAFF
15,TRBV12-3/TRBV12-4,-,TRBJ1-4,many,TGTGCCAGCAGTTTATTGGGCCCAACTAATGAAAAACTGTTTTTT,CASSLLGPTNEKLFF
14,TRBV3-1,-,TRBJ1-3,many,TGTGCCAGCAGCCAAGACAGCTCTGGAAACACCATATATTTT,CASSQDSSGNTIYF
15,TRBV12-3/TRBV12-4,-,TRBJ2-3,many,TGTGCCAGCAGTTCCCGACGGGGTAGCACAGATACGCAGTATTTT,CASSSRRGSTDTQYF
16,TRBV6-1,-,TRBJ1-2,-,TGTGCCAGCAGAACCCCTCGGGGCCCACGACCTGGGGGCTACACCTTC,CASRTPRGPRPGGYTF
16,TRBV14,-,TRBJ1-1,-,TGTGCCAGCAGCCAAGATCTGGGCAGGGCGAACACTGAAGCTTTCTTT,CASSQDLGRANTEAFF
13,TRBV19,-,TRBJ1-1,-,TGTGCCAGTGGCCAAAACAAAGACACTGAAGCTTTCTTT,CASGQNKDTEAFF
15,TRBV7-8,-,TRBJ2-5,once,TGTGCCAGCAGCGGGCGGGCAGCCACTCAAGAGACCCAGTACTTC,CASSGRAATQETQYF
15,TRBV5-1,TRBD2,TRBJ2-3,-,TGCGCCAGCAGGCAGACTAGCGGGAGGGCAGATACGCAGTATTTT,CASRQTSGRADTQYF
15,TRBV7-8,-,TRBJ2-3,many,TGTGCCAGCAGCTTACAGTTACCAGGCACAGATACGCAGTATTTT,CASSLQLPGTDTQYF
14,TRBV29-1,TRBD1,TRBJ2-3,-,TGCAGCGCCGCCGGGACAGCCAGCACAGATACGCAGTATTTT,CSAAGTASTDTQYF
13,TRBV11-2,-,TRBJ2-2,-,TGTGCCAGCAGCCCAGGGACCACCGGGGAGCTGTTTTTT,CASSPGTTGELFF
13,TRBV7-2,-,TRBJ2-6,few,TGTGCCACCCCCTTGTCTGGGGCCAACGTCCTGACTTTC,CATPLSGANVLTF
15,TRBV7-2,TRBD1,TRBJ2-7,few,TGTGCCAGCAGTACCGCTACAGGGGGCTCCTACGAGCAGTACTTC,CASSTATGGSYEQYF
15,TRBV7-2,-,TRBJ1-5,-,TGTGCCAGCAGCTTAGTAAACGGGGTCGGACAGCCCCAGCATTTT,CASSLVNGVGQPQHF
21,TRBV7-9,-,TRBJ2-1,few,TGTGCCAGCAGCAACCTCAGGGTTATCCTTGGTGGGACACCAGTCGGCAATGAGCAGTTCTTC,CASSNLRVILGGTPVGNEQFF
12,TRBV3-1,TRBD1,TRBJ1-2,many,TGTGCCAGCCAAGGGACAGACTATGGCTACACCTTC,CASQGTDYGYTF
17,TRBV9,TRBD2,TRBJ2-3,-,TGTGCCAGCAGCGTAACGAAGAGTAGCGGGAGTGTAGATACGCAGTATTTT,CASSVTKSSGSVDTQYF
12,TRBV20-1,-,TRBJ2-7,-,TGCAGTCAAGCGGCACCTTACTACGAGCAGTACTTC,CSQAAPYYEQYF
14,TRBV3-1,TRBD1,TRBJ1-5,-,TGTGCCAGCAGCAGACAGGGGGAGAGGCAGCCCCAGCATTTT,CASSRQGERQPQHF
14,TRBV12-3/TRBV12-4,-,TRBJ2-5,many,TGTGCCAGCAGCTTTGGGGGCGGTGAAGAGACCCAGTACTTC,CASSFGGGEETQYF
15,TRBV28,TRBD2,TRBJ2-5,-,TGTGCCAGCAGTTCCCCCGCTAGCGGGAGGGAGACCCAGTACTTC,CASSSPASGRETQYF
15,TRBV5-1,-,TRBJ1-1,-,TGCGCCAGCAGCGGCGCCAGGGGCGAAAGGTCTGAAGCTTTCTTT,CASSGARGERSEAFF
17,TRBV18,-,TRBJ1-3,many,TGTGCCAGCTCACCCCAGGCGGTTTTGAGCTCTGGAAACACCATATATTTT,CASSPQAVLSSGNTIYF
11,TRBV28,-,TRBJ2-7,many,TGTGCCAGCAGTACCGACCCTGAGCAGTACTTC,CASSTDPEQYF
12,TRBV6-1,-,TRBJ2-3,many,TGTGCCAGCAGTTCGGTGGGGAATACGCAGTATTTT,CASSSVGNTQYF
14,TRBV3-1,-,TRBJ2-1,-,TGTGCCAGCAGCCCTCGGGAGAGTCGCGGTGAGCAGTTCTTC,CASSPRESRGEQFF
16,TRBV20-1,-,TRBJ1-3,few,TGCAGTGCTAGAGTTGGTGAGAGAAGCTCTGGAAACACCATATATTTT,CSARVGERSSGNTIYF
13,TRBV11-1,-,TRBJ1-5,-,TGTGCCAGCCGCAGGGAGCGTGGGCAGCCCCAGCATTTT,CASRRERGQPQHF
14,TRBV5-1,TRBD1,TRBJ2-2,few,TGCGCCAGCAGCGTGACAGGGTACACCGGGGAGCTGTTTTTT,CASSVTGYTGELFF
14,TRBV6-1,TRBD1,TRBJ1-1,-,TGTGCCAGCAGTGAAAGTGGGAACAGGGGCGAAGCTTTCTTT,CASSESGNRGEAFF
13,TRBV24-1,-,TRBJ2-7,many,TGTGCCACCAGTGATGGGCACTCATACGAGCAGTACTTC,CATSDGHSYEQYF
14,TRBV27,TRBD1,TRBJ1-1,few,TGTGCCAGCAGTATAGACAGGGGTCACACTGAAGCTTTCTTT,CASSIDRGHTEAFF
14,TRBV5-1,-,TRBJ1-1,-,TGCGCCAGCAGCCTGGAAGGGGATGCCACTGAAGCTTTCTTT,CASSLEGDATEAFF
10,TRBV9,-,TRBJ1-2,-,TGTGCCAGCATGAACTATGGCTACACCTTC,CASMNYGYTF
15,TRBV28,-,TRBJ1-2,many,TGTGCCAGCAGTTCCGAGACTCCCGGGGGCTATGGCTACACCTTC,CASSSETPGGYGYTF
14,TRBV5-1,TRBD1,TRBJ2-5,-,TGCGCCAGCAGCTCGACAGGGGGCCAAGAGACCCAGTACTTC,CASSSTGGQETQYF
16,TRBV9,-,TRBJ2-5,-,TGTGCCAGCACCGTAGGAGGGGGCGGACCGCCGGAGACCCAGTACTTC,CASTVGGGGPPETQYF
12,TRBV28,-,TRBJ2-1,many,TGTGCCAGCAGTTTAGGCCGGGCGCCGCAGTTCTTC,CASSLGRAPQFF
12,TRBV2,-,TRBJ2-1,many,TGTGCCAGCGGGGACGGTAACAATGAGCAGTTCTTC,CASGDGNNEQFF
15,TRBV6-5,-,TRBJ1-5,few,TGTGCCAGCAGTTACTCGGGGGGGGGCCATCAGCCCCAGCATTTT,CASSYSGGGHQPQHF
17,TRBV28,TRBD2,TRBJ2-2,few,TGTGCCAGCAGTTCCGGGACTAGCGGGCGAAACACCGGGGAGCTGTTTTTT,CASSSGTSGRNTGELFF
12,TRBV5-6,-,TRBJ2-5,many,TGTGCCAGCAGCTTCAACGGAGAGACCCAGTACTTC,CASSFNGETQYF
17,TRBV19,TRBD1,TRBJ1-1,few,TGTGCCAGTAGTACTCTGGGGACAGGGGGGGCGAACACTGAAGCTTTCTTT,CASSTLGTGGANTEAFF
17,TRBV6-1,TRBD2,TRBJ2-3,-,TGTGCCAGCAGTGACCTAGCGGGAGGGCCGTTGGGAGATACGCAGTATTTT,CASSDLAGGPLGDTQYF
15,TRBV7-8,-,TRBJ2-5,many,TGTGCCAGCAGAATAACCGAACAGGGCCGGGAGACCCAGTACTTC,CASRITEQGRETQYF
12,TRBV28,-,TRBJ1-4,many,TGTGCCAGCAGTTTACGGGACGCGAAACTGTTTTTT,CASSLRDAKLFF
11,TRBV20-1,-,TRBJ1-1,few,TGCAGCAATACAAGGAACACTGAAGCTTTCTTT,CSNTRNTEAFF
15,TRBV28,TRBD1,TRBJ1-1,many,TGTGCCAGCAGTCCGACAGGGGTGGGCAACACTGAAGCTTTCTTT,CASSPTGVGNTEAFF
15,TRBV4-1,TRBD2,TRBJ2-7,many,TGCGCCAGCAAGAGCCCGGGAGGGCCGGGAAACGAGCAGTACTTC,CASKSPGGPGNEQYF
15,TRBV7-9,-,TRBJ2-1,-,TGTGCCAGCAGCTTAGCGGAGGGTTCCTACAATGAGCAGTTCTTC,CASSLAEGSYNEQFF
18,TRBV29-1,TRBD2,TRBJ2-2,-,TGCAGCGCCGCCGGCTGGGCTAGCGGGAGCCCGAACACCGGGGAGCTGTTTTTT,CSAAGWASGSPNTGELFF
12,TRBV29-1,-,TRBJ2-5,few,TGCAGCGTTTCAGGGTCGGAAGAGACCCAGTACTTC,CSVSGSEETQYF